Below are 21 T cell receptor beta chains sequenced from a single sample in a study of Graves' ophthalmopathy and Graves' hyperthyroidism. Scientists amplified the TCR beta CDR3 regions from RNA transcripts. RT-PCR with HTBI primers came first, then second-round multiplex PCR. In TCRdb, the multiplex PCR reads were re-called with MiXCR into one record per CDR3 protein. The sample has approximately 410,000 distinct CDR3 sequences, approximately 15% seen once. Sequencing used peripheral blood. The receptors shown here come from a woman between 18 and 30 years old with stable Graves' hyperthyroidism.

The sample holds many counts of this clonotype. The genes are TRBV5-1 and TRBJ2-7; 10 bases align to TRBD1. Germline V gives CDR1 SGHRS, CDR2 YFSETQ. Germline trimming cut 2 bases from V and 5 bases from J; bases unmatched to any gene: 4. CDR3 length: 14 amino acids. The CDR3 loop is CASSFRDRGDEQYF. CDR3 DNA sequence: TGCGCCAGCAGCTTCCGGGACAGGGGCGACGAGCAGTACTTC.

This clonotype was detected many times. The chain has TRBV5-1 and TRBJ2-7; tentative D call: TRBD2 (5 bases). With 3 bases removed from V and 6 bases from J, the gap between germline ends came to 16 bases. The CDR3 has 14 amino acids. CDR1 is SGHRS, CDR2 YFSETQ, per germline. DNA for the CDR3: TGCGCCAGCAGCTCGACGGGATCCGGTCGCGAGCAGTACTTC. Its translation is CASSSTGSGREQYF.

Ten or more counts support this clonotype. The chain uses TRBV19 and TRBJ1-5, with TRBD1 matching 7 bases. Trimming took 1 base from V and 4 from J; bases not matched to a gene: 4. Per germline, CDR1 LNHDA and CDR2 SQIVND (reference sequence). The CDR3 has 15 residues. In DNA form, the CDR3 reads TGTGCCAGTAGTATAGTGGGACAGCCTAATCAGCCCCAGCATTTT. Its translation is CASSIVGQPNQPQHF.

A word on this clonotype: Possible read error: a much larger clone is one base away. Given the absence of the conserved phenylalanine or tryptophan at the CDR3 end, a read error is likely. The chain carries TRBV11-2 and TRBJ2-7; 9 bases are a match to TRBD1. V lost 1 base to trimming and J lost 6 bases; unmatched junction nucleotides: 4. This CDR3 has 14 residues. In germline, CDR1 is SGHAT, CDR2 FQNNGV. The CDR3 protein is CASSLVGTGIEQYL. CDR3 DNA sequence: TGTGCCAGCAGCTTAGTTGGGACAGGGATCGAGCAGTACTTG.

This clonotype occurred many times. The chain employs TRBV12-3 or TRBV12-4 and TRBJ1-1; D is perhaps TRBD1 (5 bases). The V end was cut by 2 bases, the J end by 0 bases, with 16 bases between. The CDR3 covers 17 residues. The CDR3 is CASSLSVGALMNTEAFF. The CDR3 DNA sequence: TGTGCCAGCAGTTTAAGTGTTGGGGCCCTCATGAACACTGAAGCTTTCTTT.

This chain links TRBV11-1 with TRBJ2-5; D call uncertain. V was shortened by 1 base and J by 2 bases, with 20 bases between the two germline ends. CDR1 and CDR2 (germline): SGHAT, FQDESV (reference sequence). This CDR3 contains 18 residues. The CDR3 is CASSLVSRLDKTQETQYF. The CDR3, as DNA: TGTGCCAGCAGCTTAGTATCGCGGCTAGACAAAACTCAAGAGACCCAGTACTTC.

This clonotype was seen repeatedly, ten times or more. The chain couples TRBV7-9 to TRBJ1-1; D is unclear. Germline V lookup: CDR1 SEHNR, CDR2 FQNEAQ (reference sequence). Trimming cost V 1 base and J 6 bases, with 12 bases left between them. This CDR3 contains 14 residues. The CDR3 nucleotides are TGTGCCAGCAGCTTAGGGACCGTGACGGCTGAAGCTTTCTTT. Amino acids: CASSLGTVTAEAFF.

This clonotype was counted ten times or more. The chain couples TRBV7-2 to TRBJ1-5, with TRBD1 identical over 7 bases. Germline CDR1 reads SGHTA; CDR2 reads FQGNSA. V lost 4 bases, J lost 3 bases, and 6 bases stayed unmatched. This CDR3 is built from 15 residues. DNA of the CDR3: TGTGCCAGCAGCTCCGGGACAGCTATCAATCAGCCCCAGCATTTT. It encodes CASSSGTAINQPQHF.

This clonotype was recorded many times. CDR3 in DNA: TGTGCCAGCAGTATCCACAGGAGCTCCACTGAAGCTTTCTTT. Amino acids: CASSIHRSSTEAFF. The rearrangement joins TRBV25-1 to TRBJ1-1, with D maybe TRBD1 (5 bases). The V end lost 5 bases, the J end lost 4 bases, and 14 bases lay between the germline ends. The CDR3 loop spans 14 amino acids. Germline lookup yields CDR1 MGHDK and CDR2 SYGVNS. The variable domain in full, completed from reference TRBV25-1 and TRBJ1-1, reads EADIYQTPRYLVIGTGKKITLECSQTMGHDKMYWYQQDPGMELHLIHYSYGVNSTEKGDLSSESTVSRIRTEHFPLTLESARPSHTSQYLCASSIHRSSTEAFFGQGTRLTVV.

This clonotype came up many times. V is TRBV6-5 and J is TRBJ2-7; D is uncertain. Trimming took 2 bases from V and 2 from J, leaving 10 bases between them. CDR1 is MNHEY and CDR2 is SVGAGI in the germline V gene. There are 14 residues in the CDR3. CDR3 residues: CASSYPPGPYEQYF. Written as DNA, the CDR3 is TGTGCCAGCAGTTACCCCCCAGGCCCCTACGAGCAGTACTTC.

The V and J genes are TRBV5-1 and TRBJ1-1; no clear D gene. Germline CDR1 reads SGHRS; CDR2 reads YFSETQ. V was pared by 0 bases and J by 4 bases, with 7 bases between. The CDR3 is made up of 13 amino acids. Written as DNA, the CDR3 is TGCGCCAGCAGCTTGGAAACGAGCACTGAAGCTTTCTTT. Protein product: CASSLETSTEAFF. Looking up the rest from reference TRBV5-1 and TRBJ1-1 gives the full variable domain: KAGVTQTPRYLIKTRGQQVTLSCSPISGHRSVSWYQQTPGQGLQFLFEYFSETQRNKGNFPGRFSGRQFSNSRSEMNVSTLELGDSALYLCASSLETSTEAFFGQGTRLTVV.

The chain links TRBV12-3 or TRBV12-4 to TRBJ2-2; possibly TRBD2 for D (6 bases). Trimming left V 2 bases short and J 8 bases short, with 9 bases between. CDR3 length: 13 amino acids. The CDR3 nucleotides read TGTGCCAGCAGTTTAAAGCGGGCAGGGGAGCTGTTTTTT. This gives the protein CASSLKRAGELFF.

This clonotype appeared many times. The chain employs TRBV9 and TRBJ2-5, with 10 bases lining up with TRBD2. Germline lookup yields CDR1 SGDLS and CDR2 YYNGEE. This CDR3 contains 15 residues. The V segment lost 0 bases and the J segment 7 bases; nucleotides outside the gene matches: 6. CDR3 protein: CASSVDRAGGTTQYF. The CDR3 region has the DNA TGTGCCAGCAGCGTAGATCGAGCGGGGGGGACGACCCAGTACTTC.

In its sample, this clonotype was seen a few times. The genes are TRBV7-9 and TRBJ1-5; possible D gene TRBD1, 6 bases. The CDR3 totals 14 residues. Germline V gene data show CDR1 as SEHNR and CDR2 as FQNEAQ (reference sequence). The V and J ends lost 3 bases and 6 bases respectively, with 12 bases between them. The CDR3 DNA reads TGTGCCAGCAGCTTTGGTGGGGGCAGTCAGCCCCAGCATTTT. This encodes CASSFGGGSQPQHF.

This clonotype was counted ten times or more. A read error may be the cause here, since a much bigger clone is one base away. The chain's CDR3 is CAISENVDIRDSYGCTF. The CDR3 DNA follows: TGTGCCATCAGTGAGAACGTTGACATCCGAGACAGCTATGGCTGCACCTTC. The chain employs TRBV10-3 and TRBJ1-2; D may be TRBD1 (5 bases). Germline V gene lookup returns CDR1 ENHRY and CDR2 SYGVKD. The CDR3 runs 17 residues.

This clonotype was seen many times. V usage is TRBV2 and J usage is TRBJ2-7; D ambiguous. Trimming removed 4 bases from V and 0 bases from J, with 7 bases in between. The CDR3 runs to 13 residues. Germline V gives CDR1 SNHLY, CDR2 FYNNEI. CDR3 in amino acids: CASSGAASYEQYF. For the CDR3, the DNA is TGTGCCAGCAGTGGGGCAGCCTCCTACGAGCAGTACTTC.

This clonotype was seen more than once but under ten times. The genes are TRBV15 and TRBJ2-7; 8 nucleotides agree with TRBD1. The V and J ends lost 0 bases and 4 bases, in that order; junction bases with no gene match: 2. Germline V gives CDR1 LNHNV, CDR2 YYDKDF (reference sequence). This CDR3 region has 14 residues. This CDR3 is CATSREQGAYEQYF. CDR3 nucleotide sequence: TGTGCCACCAGCAGAGAGCAGGGGGCGTACGAGCAGTACTTC.

At least ten counts were recorded for this clonotype. The chain has TRBV15 and TRBJ1-5; TRBD1 matches 12 bases. The CDR3 runs to 15 residues. J was trimmed by 5 bases and V by 5 bases; bases with no gene match: 4. Germline lookup yields CDR1 LNHNV and CDR2 YYDKDF (reference sequence). In DNA form, the CDR3 reads TGTGCCACCAGCCGGGACAGGGGGCGGTATCAGCCCCAGCATTTT. It is translated as CATSRDRGRYQPQHF. The full variable domain, completed using reference TRBV15 and TRBJ1-5, is DAMVIQNPRYQVTQFGKPVTLSCSQTLNHNVMYWYQQKSSQAPKLLFHYYDKDFNNEADTPDNFQSRRPNTSFCFLDIRSPGLGDTAMYLCATSRDRGRYQPQHFGDGTRLSIL.

Ten or more counts support this clonotype. The chain carries TRBV12-3 or TRBV12-4 and TRBJ1-5, with D perhaps matching TRBD1 (5 bases). V lost 7 bases to trimming and J lost 6 bases, with 19 bases between them. The CDR3 covers 15 residues. CDR3 sequence reads: CASTSGGLRLQPQHF. As DNA, the CDR3 is TGTGCCAGCACCTCGGGGGGGTTAAGGCTTCAGCCCCAGCATTTT.

Turning to this clonotype: This could be a read error, since a much larger clone is one nucleotide away. J is TRBJ2-7 and V is TRBV13, with D perhaps TRBD1 (5 bases). This CDR3 has 13 amino acids. The germline CDR1 and CDR2 sequences are PRHDT and FYEKMQ (reference sequence). CDR3 protein: CACSKGVSYEQYF. As DNA, the CDR3 is TGTGCCTGCAGCAAAGGGGTGAGTTACGAGCAGTACTTC.

This clonotype was counted only a few times. The chain combines TRBV19 with TRBJ1-3, with D perhaps TRBD1 (6 bases). Germline V CDR1 and CDR2: LNHDA, SQIVND (reference sequence). The CDR3 runs to 14 residues. The V end was cut by 7 bases, the J end by 4 bases, with 14 bases between. The CDR3 DNA follows: TGTGCCAGTACCCGGACAGCTGTGGGAAACACCATATATTTT. Its protein product is CASTRTAVGNTIYF.